This record looks at one T cell receptor (beta chain) sequence and its context. Its antigen is as yet unknown. This sample is drawn from a study of cytomegalovirus exposure and HLA in healthy donors. Study-wide findings and caveats: Information on immune exposure was restricted to one variable (CMV serostatus). As a later analysis showed, several of the most significant clusters appeared to be linked to common viral pathogens.

The study ran its PCR with 60 Vbeta and 13 Jbeta primers. The method was immunoSEQ multiplex PCR; TCRdb's version includes in-frame clones alone and lacks a portion of them. The sample comprises 75,000 to 100,000 clones, around 77% of which are singletons, and about 3.3% rests with the top ten. Germline values: CDR1 ENHRY, CDR2 SYGVKD. V was clipped by 2 bases and J by 3 bases, with 11 bases between them. The CDR3 has 15 residues. Input material: PBMCs. This clonotype originated in a man between 40 and 49 years old in good health and CMV-seronegative. The chain is built from TRBV10-3 and TRBJ1-5, with D possibly TRBD1 on 5 matching bases. The CDR3 DNA reads TGTGCCATCAGTGAGACGGGGGTAAACAATCAGCCCCAGCATTTT. Amino acid sequence: CAISETGVNNQPQHF.